The sequence of this T cell receptor (beta chain) was determined in a study of blood T cell repertoires in COVID-19 (dated by TCRdb to 2018 to 2020). For the wider study: Samples from collaborators originated in the United States, Italy and Spain and spanned both the acute and convalescent phases of COVID-19. The material from the prospective study consisted of cDNA or gDNA derived from T cells, B-cell-depleted T cells, or PBMCs. Deeply sampled blood TCRbeta repertoires from subjects exposed to, actively infected with, or recovered from COVID-19 were included in the dataset. A freely available public database, intended as a resource for researchers studying the immune response to SARS-CoV-2, is where the repertoires were released. Samples were obtained from the ongoing ImmuneRACE study (first 160 participants) and from 950 to 1,500 subjects provided by 6 global collaborators. A de-identified subject ID, COVID-19 status, age in years and sex were almost always included in the sample metadata. Where available, HLA class I and class II types were obtained from metadata supplied by the sample provider rather than from assay-based typing.

The full study reports these points: How much clinical and demographic metadata was included differed by source and by participant, and the metadata was provided uncurated.

TCRbeta CDR3 regions were amplified from genomic DNA by means of the immunoSEQ Assay, a bias-controlled multiplex PCR. The original methods were these. Nucleated cell counts per sample were estimated from amplification of reference gene primers within the assay. To quantify the absolute abundance of each unique TCRbeta CDR3 rearrangement, sequence reads were collapsed and filtered. For each sample, productive Simpson clonality was calculated by taking the square root of Simpson's diversity index across productive rearrangements. The table was pulled from immuneACCESS by TCRdb, which kept in-frame rearrangements only. Such tables lose some clones; where checked, under half of the loss comes from unresolved V genes, and the rest has no known cause. The V and J calls and clone size come from that table; D and trimming were worked out from the DNA. In this sample the table shows around 120,000 clones, around 76% of which occur a single time. The ten largest clonotypes hold about 2% of the sample.

Of note for this clone: What this receptor recognizes is not known. Base qualities are not provided; no much larger clone lies one nucleotide away.

Whole blood was collected in K2EDTA tubes by collaborating institutions according to the institutions' own protocols. For TCRbeta analysis, collaborator samples were shipped as frozen whole blood, as isolated PBMCs, or as DNA extracted from either sample type. Sequences KGHSH (CDR1) and LQKENI (CDR2) are obtained from the germline V gene. The CDR3 runs 16 amino acids, cysteine and phenylalanine included. Just the 48-base CDR3 DNA is kept, in frame starting at base 1. The V end loses 4 bases and the J end loses 3 bases, and a stretch of 15 bases separates them. The rearrangement combines TRBV18 with TRBJ1-4, with TRBD1 as a weak D call on 6 bases. This TCR was recovered from a man aged 70 or older with acute or convalescent COVID-19. Sequencing was performed on peripheral blood. The CDR3 protein: CASSRERQAANEKLFF. The DNA sequence reads TGTGCCAGCTCACGCGAGAGACAGGCTGCTAATGAAAAACTGTTTTTT.